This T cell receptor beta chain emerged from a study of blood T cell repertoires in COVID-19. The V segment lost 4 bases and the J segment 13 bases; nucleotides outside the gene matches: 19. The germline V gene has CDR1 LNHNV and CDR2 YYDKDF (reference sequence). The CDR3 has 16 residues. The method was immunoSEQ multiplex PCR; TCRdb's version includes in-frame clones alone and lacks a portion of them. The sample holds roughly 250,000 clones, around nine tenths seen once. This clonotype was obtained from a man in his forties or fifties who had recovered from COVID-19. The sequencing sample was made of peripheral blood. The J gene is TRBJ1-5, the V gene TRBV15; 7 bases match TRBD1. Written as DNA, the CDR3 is TGTGCCACCAGCAAGAAAAAGACGGGACAGCCGGGGTCGCAGCATTTT. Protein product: CATSKKKTGQPGSQHF.